Listed here are 14 T cell receptor beta chains from one sample, sequenced in a study of Graves' ophthalmopathy and Graves' hyperthyroidism. Investigators amplified TCR beta CDR3 regions from RNA transcripts. Second-round multiplex PCR followed a first-round RT-PCR using HTBI primers. TCRdb reprocessed the multiplex PCR reads with MiXCR, giving one entry per CDR3 protein. The table shows about half a million distinct CDR3 sequences, with under 15% occurring only once. Sequencing was performed on blood. Receptor source: a woman aged 25 to 39 with Graves' ophthalmopathy.

This clonotype was detected many times. The chain employs TRBV28 and TRBJ1-6, with D maybe TRBD1 (5 bases). There are 13 residues in the CDR3. The germline V gene has CDR1 MDHEN and CDR2 SYDVKM. V lost 5 bases to trimming and J lost 9 bases, with 11 bases between them. The CDR3 here is CASSAGTRSPLHF. The CDR3 nucleotides read TGTGCCAGCAGTGCGGGGACCCGTTCACCCCTCCACTTT.

This clonotype was seen repeatedly, ten times or more. The rearrangement joins TRBV24-1 to TRBJ1-2; 8 bases match TRBD1. CDR1 and CDR2 (germline): KGHDR, SFDVKD. Losses at the gene ends were 6 bases for V and 8 bases for J; bases not matched to a gene: 7. This CDR3 region has 13 residues. Here the CDR3 DNA reads TGTGCCACCAGTAAGGACAGGGCGGCGGGCTACACCTTC. Its protein is CATSKDRAAGYTF.

This clonotype has ten or more counts. The V gene is TRBV7-2, the J gene TRBJ2-5; D not resolved. Germline V gene data show CDR1 as SGHTA and CDR2 as FQGNSA. Between the trimmed V and J ends, which lost 3 bases and 2 bases, there was a span of 13 bases. The CDR3 extends over 15 amino acids. The CDR3 DNA reads as TGTGCCAGCAGCTTTGGTGGTCGAGGTCAAGAGACCCAGTACTTC. This sequence encodes CASSFGGRGQETQYF.

Ten or more counts support this clonotype. The chain couples TRBV20-1 to TRBJ2-5, with D hard to call. The CDR3 is 13 amino acids. CDR1 DFQATT and CDR2 SNEGSKA come from the germline V gene (reference sequence). V was shortened by 1 base and J by 6 bases, with 12 bases between the two germline ends. The CDR3 coding sequence is TGCAGTGCTAGAGCGGCTGGTTGGAAGACCCAGTACTTC. Translated, it gives CSARAAGWKTQYF.

This clonotype was detected only a few times. The chain joins TRBV12-5 to TRBJ2-6; no clear D. From germline, CDR1 is LGHNT and CDR2 FRNRAP. This CDR3 has 17 amino acids. V gave up 0 bases and J gave up 2 bases, with 11 bases separating them. CDR3 coding DNA: TGTGCTAGTGGTTTGGTACTTCTGGGCCCTGGGGCCAACGTCCTGACTTTC. Its translation: CASGLVLLGPGANVLTF.

The chain uses TRBV4-1 and TRBJ2-7, with 9 bases matching TRBD2. The CDR3 length is 17 residues. CDR1 is MGHRA and CDR2 is YSYEKL in the germline V gene. With 0 bases clipped from V and 2 bases from J, the junction kept 8 bases outside the gene matches. The CDR3 sequence is CASSQDAPGLAAYEQYF. The CDR3, as DNA: TGCGCCAGCAGCCAAGACGCTCCGGGACTAGCAGCCTACGAGCAGTACTTC.

This sequence joins TRBV7-2 and TRBJ2-2; 7 bases agree with TRBD2. This CDR3 is 14 amino acids long. Germline-derived CDR1 and CDR2 are SGHTA and FQGNSA. V shed 3 bases, J shed 10 bases, and the junction held 8 bases outside the gene matches. This CDR3 is CASSFLAGEQELFF. CDR3 DNA: TGTGCCAGCAGCTTTTTGGCGGGAGAACAGGAGCTGTTTTTT.

This clonotype was observed many times. J is TRBJ1-1 and V is TRBV12-3 or TRBV12-4; 8 bases are shared with TRBD1. The CDR3 runs to 15 residues. V shed 1 base, J shed 5 bases, and the junction held 6 bases outside the gene matches. The CDR3 sequence: CASSLGQGAWTEAFF. CDR3 bases: TGTGCCAGCAGTTTAGGCCAGGGGGCCTGGACTGAAGCTTTCTTT.

Many counts were recorded for this clonotype. The chain employs TRBV9 and TRBJ1-6; no firm D call. V was trimmed by 3 bases and J by 6 bases, leaving 13 bases between them. The CDR3 contains 15 residues. Per germline, CDR1 SGDLS and CDR2 YYNGEE. CDR3 coding DNA: TGTGCCAGCAGCGAACACCACGTGGGTAATTCACCCCTCCACTTT. Its translation is CASSEHHVGNSPLHF.

This clonotype was seen ten or more times. J is TRBJ2-3 and V is TRBV28; TRBD1 agrees at 8 bases. CDR1 and CDR2 from the germline V gene are MDHEN and SYDVKM. The CDR3 runs 13 residues. Trimming cost V 5 bases and J 3 bases; bases outside gene matches: 1. The CDR3 DNA sequence: TGTGCCAGCAGTACAGGGGGAACAGATACGCAGTATTTT. It encodes CASSTGGTDTQYF.

The rearrangement uses TRBV6-5 and TRBJ1-5; D might be TRBD1 (6 bases). The V end was cut by 4 bases, the J end by 2 bases, with 12 bases between. CDR1 is MNHEY and CDR2 is SVGAGI in the germline V gene. This CDR3 has 15 residues. CDR3 protein: CASSSGTRGNQPQHF. As DNA, the CDR3 is TGTGCCAGCAGTTCTGGGACACGGGGCAATCAGCCCCAGCATTTT.

There are many counts of this clonotype. The DNA of the CDR3 is TGTGCCAGCAGTGGGGTTTGGGGCACTGAAGCTTTCTTT. It yields the protein CASSGVWGTEAFF. The chain is built from TRBV6-1 and TRBJ1-1; D is ambiguous. Germline loops: CDR1 MNHNS, CDR2 SASEGT. The CDR3 runs 13 residues. Trimming pared 4 bases from V and 4 bases from J, leaving 10 bases between.

This clonotype was detected ten times or more. The chain carries TRBV5-1 and TRBJ2-7; TRBD1 might be the D (5 bases). The germline V gene has CDR1 SGHRS and CDR2 YFSETQ. The CDR3 totals 14 residues. Trimming cost V 2 bases and J 2 bases, with 11 bases left between them. The CDR3 reads CASSFRVDAYEQYF. The CDR3 bases are TGCGCCAGCAGCTTCAGGGTAGATGCCTACGAGCAGTACTTC. The full variable domain, with the rest looked up from reference TRBV5-1 and TRBJ2-7, is KAGVTQTPRYLIKTRGQQVTLSCSPISGHRSVSWYQQTPGQGLQFLFEYFSETQRNKGNFPGRFSGRQFSNSRSEMNVSTLELGDSALYLCASSFRVDAYEQYFGPGTRLTVT.

The V gene is TRBV19, the J gene TRBJ1-1, with D tentatively TRBD1 (5 bases). The V end was cut by 10 bases, the J end by 0 bases, with 12 bases between. Germline CDR1 is LNHDA and CDR2 is SQIVND (reference sequence). There are 13 residues in the CDR3. As DNA, the CDR3 is TGTGCCACGTGCCGGGGGATGAACACTGAAGCTTTCTTT. Protein: CATCRGMNTEAFF. Variable domain in full (rest from reference TRBV19 and TRBJ1-1): DGGITQSPKYLFRKEGQNVTLSCEQNLNHDAMYWYRQDPGQGLRLIYYSQIVNDFQKGDIAEGYSVSREKKESFPLTVTSAQKNPTAFYLCATCRGMNTEAFFGQGTRLTVV.